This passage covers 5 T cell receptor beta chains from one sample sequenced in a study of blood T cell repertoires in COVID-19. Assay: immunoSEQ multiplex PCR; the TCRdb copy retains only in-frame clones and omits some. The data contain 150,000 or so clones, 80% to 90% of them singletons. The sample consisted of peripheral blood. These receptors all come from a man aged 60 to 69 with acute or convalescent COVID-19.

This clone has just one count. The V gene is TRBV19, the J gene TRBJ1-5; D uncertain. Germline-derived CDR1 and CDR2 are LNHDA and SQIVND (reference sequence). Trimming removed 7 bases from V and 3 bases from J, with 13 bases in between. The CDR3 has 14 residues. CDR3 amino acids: CASTPREYNQPQHF. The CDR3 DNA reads TGTGCCAGTACCCCCCGGGAGTACAATCAGCCCCAGCATTTT.

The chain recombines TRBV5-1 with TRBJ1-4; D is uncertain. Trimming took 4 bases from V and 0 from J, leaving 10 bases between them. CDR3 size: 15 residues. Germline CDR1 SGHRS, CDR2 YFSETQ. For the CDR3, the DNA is TGCGCCAGCAGCCGCTCACAGCCAACTAATGAAAAACTGTTTTTT. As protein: CASSRSQPTNEKLFF. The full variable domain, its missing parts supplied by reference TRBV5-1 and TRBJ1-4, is KAGVTQTPRYLIKTRGQQVTLSCSPISGHRSVSWYQQTPGQGLQFLFEYFSETQRNKGNFPGRFSGRQFSNSRSEMNVSTLELGDSALYLCASSRSQPTNEKLFFGSGTQLSVL.

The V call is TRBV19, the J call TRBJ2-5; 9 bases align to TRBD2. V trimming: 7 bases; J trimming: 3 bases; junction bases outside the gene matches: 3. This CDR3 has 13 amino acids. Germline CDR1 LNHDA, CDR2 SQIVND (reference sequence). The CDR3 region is CASNGGREETQYF. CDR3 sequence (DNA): TGTGCCAGTAACGGCGGGAGGGAAGAGACCCAGTACTTC.

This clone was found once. This CDR3 is CASTPGTDYEQYF. CDR3 in DNA: TGTGCCAGCACCCCCGGGACAGACTACGAGCAGTACTTC. The V call is TRBV28, the J call TRBJ2-7, with 7 bases matching TRBD1. The V gene's germline CDR1 is MDHEN and CDR2 SYDVKM. J gave up 3 bases and V 7 bases, and 6 bases lay outside the gene matches. This CDR3 is 13 amino acids long. Full variable domain (remainder filled in from reference TRBV28 and TRBJ2-7): DVKVTQSSRYLVKRTGEKVFLECVQDMDHENMFWYRQDPGLGLRLIYFSYDVKMKEKGDIPEGYSVSREKKERFSLILESASTNQTSMYLCASTPGTDYEQYFGPGTRLTVT.

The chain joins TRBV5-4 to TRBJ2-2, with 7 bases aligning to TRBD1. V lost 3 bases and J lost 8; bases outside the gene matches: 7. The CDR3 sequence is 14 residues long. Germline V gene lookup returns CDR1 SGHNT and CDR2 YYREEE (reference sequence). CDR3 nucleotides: TGTGCCAGCAGCTGGGACAGTTTTGATGGGGAGCTGTTTTTT. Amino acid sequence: CASSWDSFDGELFF. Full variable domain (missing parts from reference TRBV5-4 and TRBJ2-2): ETGVTQSPTHLIKTRGQQVTLRCSSQSGHNTVSWYQQALGQGPQFIFQYYREEENGRGNFPPRFSGLQFPNYSSELNVNALELDDSALYLCASSWDSFDGELFFGEGSRLTVL.